This is a list of T cell receptor beta chains from one sample in a study of cytomegalovirus exposure and HLA in healthy donors. Only in-frame clones appear in the TCRdb table, and some are missing; sequencing was by immunoSEQ multiplex PCR. This table holds tens of thousands of clones, more than 70% found once. Sequenced sample: PBMCs. The receptors here all came from a woman aged 18-29 years in good health and CMV-seropositive. CDR3s include the opening cysteine and the closing phenylalanine or tryptophan. D genes are given only for firm matches. Rows may omit the clone size; those that give it use once, few, many or a size class.

cdr3_nt	cdr3_aa	d_call	v_call	j_call	clone_size
TGCAGCGTTGTGTACAGGGACGGCAATCAGCCCCAGCATTTT	CSVVYRDGNQPQHF	NA	TRBV29-1	TRBJ1-5	NA
TGCGCCAGCAGCTTGGCCCCTCAGGGGCTAGCGGCGTCGGCAGCGCAGTATTTT	CASSLAPQGLAASAAQYF	NA	TRBV5-1	TRBJ2-3	NA
TGTGCCAGCAGCGTGGGACTAGCGGGGGTACAAGAGACCCAGTACTTC	CASSVGLAGVQETQYF	TRBD2	TRBV9	TRBJ2-5	NA
TGCGCCAGCAGCACCCCCGCCGGGACAGGGGATTACTCTGGAAACACCATATATTTT	CASSTPAGTGDYSGNTIYF	TRBD1	TRBV4-1	TRBJ1-3	few
TGTGCCAGTACTAGAGGGGACAGCTCAAACGAGCAGTACTTC	CASTRGDSSNEQYF	TRBD1	TRBV9	TRBJ2-7	NA
TGTGCCAGCAGTGACCGGAGGGCTGAGCAGTTCTTC	CASSDRRAEQFF	NA	TRBV6-6	TRBJ2-1	NA
TGTGCCAGCAGCCAAGGACACGTAAACGCAGAAGCTTTCTTT	CASSQGHVNAEAFF	NA	TRBV4-2	TRBJ1-1	NA
TGTGCCATCAGTAGACAGGGGACAGATGAGCAGTTCTTC	CAISRQGTDEQFF	TRBD1	TRBV10-3	TRBJ2-1	NA
TGTGCCACGGACAGCCGCTACAATGAGCAGTTCTTC	CATDSRYNEQFF	NA	TRBV28	TRBJ2-1	NA
TGTGCCAGCACCTCTAGGGGGACGGAGGCGAAGCATTTT	CASTSRGTEAKHF	NA	TRBV28	TRBJ1-5	NA
TGCGCCAGCAGCCTGGACAGGGCATGGGATGAAAAACTGTTTTTT	CASSLDRAWDEKLFF	TRBD1	TRBV4-3	TRBJ1-4	NA
TGCGCCAGCAGCCAAGACCGGGACAGCCCTGCCTCTTACAATGAGCAGTTCTTC	CASSQDRDSPASYNEQFF	TRBD1	TRBV4-1	TRBJ2-1	NA
TGTGCCTGGGGGGACTCATACAGCCGGCCCCAGCATTTT	CAWGDSYSRPQHF	NA	TRBV30	TRBJ1-5	few
TGTGCCAGCAGTGGGGGGTTATTTGGACAGGGTGGCGGCTACACCTTC	CASSGGLFGQGGGYTF	TRBD1	TRBV28	TRBJ1-2	NA
TGTGCCAGCAGCTTAGCGCTAAGGCAGGTGAACACTGAAGCTTTCTTT	CASSLALRQVNTEAFF	NA	TRBV7-8	TRBJ1-1	NA
TGTGCCAGCAGTCCTCGGGACAGCTATAACTATGGCTACACCTTC	CASSPRDSYNYGYTF	TRBD1	TRBV27	TRBJ1-2	NA
TGTGCCAGCAGTTACATTGGAGGATACTACGAGCAGTACTTC	CASSYIGGYYEQYF	NA	TRBV6-5	TRBJ2-7	NA
TGTGCCATCACCGCGGACTCTGGGGCCAACGTCCTGACTTTC	CAITADSGANVLTF	NA	TRBV10-3	TRBJ2-6	NA